This TCR beta chain was identified during a study of T cells in narcolepsy. Overall study context: Healthy controls were enrolled alongside patients with narcolepsy type 1 or type 2. Study conclusions and caveats: No autoreactive T cell clone sequences appeared in some memory CD4+ repertoires. Comparing one patient's CSF and blood CD4+ clonotypes highlighted HCRT- and TRIB2-specific autoreactive clonotypes. Reportedly, autoreactive clonotypes were serially detected in patients' blood but not controls'.

Regarding this clone: What it binds is unknown.

The table came from immunoSEQ multiplex PCR; TCRdb's copy has only in-frame clones and leaves some out. The sample consists of some 30,000 clones, around 80% of them appearing once. The TCR originated in a human donor in good health. The sample consisted of memory (CD45RA-) CD4+ T cells from blood.

The CDR3 is CASSLAGGLRHEQYF. The CDR3 DNA follows: TGTGCCAGCAGCTTAGCGGGAGGGCTTCGTCACGAGCAGTACTTC. The chain combines TRBV5-4 with TRBJ2-7; 10 positions agree with TRBD2. Germline loops: CDR1 SGHNT, CDR2 YYREEE (reference sequence). This CDR3 is 15 amino acids long. V shed 2 bases, J shed 5 bases, and the junction held 7 bases outside the gene matches.